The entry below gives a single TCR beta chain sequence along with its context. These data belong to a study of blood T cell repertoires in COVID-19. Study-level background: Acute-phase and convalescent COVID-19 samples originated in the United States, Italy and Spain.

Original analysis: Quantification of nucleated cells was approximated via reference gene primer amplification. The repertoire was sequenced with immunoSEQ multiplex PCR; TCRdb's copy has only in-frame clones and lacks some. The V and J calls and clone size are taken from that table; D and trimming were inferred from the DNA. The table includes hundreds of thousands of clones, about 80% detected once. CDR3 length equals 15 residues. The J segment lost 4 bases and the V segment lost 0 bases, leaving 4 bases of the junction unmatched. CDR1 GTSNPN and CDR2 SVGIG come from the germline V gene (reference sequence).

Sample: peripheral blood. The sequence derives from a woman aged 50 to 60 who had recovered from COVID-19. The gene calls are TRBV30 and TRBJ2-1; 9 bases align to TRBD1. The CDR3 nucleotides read TGTGCCTGGAGTGTGGGACAGGGAGGTTACAATGAGCAGTTCTTC. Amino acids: CAWSVGQGGYNEQFF.